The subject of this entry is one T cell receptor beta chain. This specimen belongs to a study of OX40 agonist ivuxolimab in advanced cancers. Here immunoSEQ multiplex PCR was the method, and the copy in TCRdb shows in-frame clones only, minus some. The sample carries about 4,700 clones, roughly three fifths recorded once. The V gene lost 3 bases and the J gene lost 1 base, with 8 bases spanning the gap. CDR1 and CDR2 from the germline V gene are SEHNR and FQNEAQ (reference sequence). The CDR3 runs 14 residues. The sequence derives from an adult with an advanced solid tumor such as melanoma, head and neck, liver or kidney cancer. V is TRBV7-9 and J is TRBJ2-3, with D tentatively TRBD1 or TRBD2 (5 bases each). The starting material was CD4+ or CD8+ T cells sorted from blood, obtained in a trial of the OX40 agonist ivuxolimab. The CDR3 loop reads CASSFQGRTDTQYF. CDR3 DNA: TGTGCCAGCAGCTTCCAGGGACGCACAGATACGCAGTATTTT.